This TCR beta chain is drawn from a study of cytomegalovirus exposure and HLA in healthy donors. Findings and caveats of the study: Cytomegalovirus association was listed for 164 TCR beta chains. Previously analyzed data showed that most TCR beta V segments were productive at a frequency of about 87% or about 30%.

Germline-derived CDR1 and CDR2 are SGHNT and YENEEA. The trim removed 5 bases at V and 7 bases at J, leaving 7 bases unmatched. This CDR3 contains 14 residues. This clone was recorded only once. Its antigen is unidentified. PCR involved 60 Vbeta and 13 Jbeta primers. Sequencing was performed with immunoSEQ multiplex PCR; in TCRdb, only in-frame clones are kept and a portion is missing. The sample contains roughly 110,000 clones, more than 65% of which appear only once. What was sequenced was PBMCs. This TCR came from a woman younger than 45 in good health and CMV-seronegative. The chain recombines TRBV11-3 with TRBJ2-1; 8 bases are a match to TRBD2. The CDR3 sequence is CASSPGGGANEQFF. CDR3 DNA sequence: TGTGCCAGCAGCCCCGGGGGGGGCGCGAATGAGCAGTTCTTC.